This T cell receptor beta chain was recovered during a study of human T cells and chemical hapten exposure. Time point defined: patch test 2, 6 weeks after DPC sensitization. The treatment is: therapeutic diphenylcyclopropenone sensitization with weekly scalp DPC. V shed 5 bases and J shed 5 bases, with 9 bases lying between them. The germline V gene encodes CDR1 SGHAT and CDR2 FQNNGV. The CDR3 has 13 amino acids. How the authors handled the data: The median was roughly 100,000 TCRs per sample, ranging roughly 23,224 to 690,600. TCRdb processed the RACE reads anew with MiXCR; each CDR3 protein has one entry. TCRdb's processing, not the authors' own work, is the source of the V and J calls. The table shows fewer than 90,000 distinct CDR3 sequences, with 6.6% occurring only once.

This sequence joins TRBV11-2 and TRBJ1-4, with D unclear. The sequenced sample was whole blood, obtained in connection with sensitization to the hapten diphenylcyclopropenone (DPC). The origin of this receptor is a woman aged 25 to 39 with alopecia areata. Some clones in this sample may be carry-over from other donors' samples. This CDR3 is CASSLTYNEKLFF. As DNA, the CDR3 is TGTGCCAGCAGCCTCACGTACAATGAAAAACTGTTTTTT.